This entry lists 4 T cell receptor beta chains sequenced from one sample in a study of shared clonotypes between healthy human individuals. Data came from immunoSEQ multiplex PCR; TCRdb stores just in-frame clones and leaves some out. This table has 450,000 to 500,000 clones, around 73% appearing once. The specimen was PBMCs. Receptors were obtained from a woman aged 40-49 years in good health. Some clones in this sample may be carry-over from other donors' samples.

The V call is TRBV5-1, the J call TRBJ2-5, with a tentative D call TRBD1 (6 bases). The germline V gene encodes CDR1 SGHRS and CDR2 YFSETQ. This CDR3 region has 14 residues. Trimming shortened V by 4 bases and J by 1 base, and 11 bases separated the two germline ends. The CDR3 nucleotides read TGCGCCAGCAGCCCGGGACACCTCCAAGAGACCCAGTACTTC. It yields the protein CASSPGHLQETQYF.

In regard to this clone: Different DNA sequences within this sample yield the same CDR3. The J gene is TRBJ2-2, the V gene TRBV9; 8 nucleotides agree with TRBD2. The CDR3 covers 16 residues. Trimming cost V 0 bases and J 4 bases; bases outside gene matches: 5. The germline gives CDR1 SGDLS, CDR2 YYNGEE. This CDR3 reads CASSVGGGRITGELFF. The CDR3 DNA sequence: TGTGCCAGCAGCGTAGGAGGCGGGAGGATCACCGGGGAGCTGTTTTTT. The variable domain in full, completed from reference TRBV9 and TRBJ2-2, reads DSGVTQTPKHLITATGQRVTLRCSPRSGDLSVYWYQQSLDQGLQFLIQYYNGEERAKGNILERFSAQQFPDLHSELNLSSLELGDSALYFCASSVGGGRITGELFFGEGSRLTVL.

The rearrangement uses TRBV19 and TRBJ2-3; TRBD1 matches at 8 bases. This CDR3 spans 15 amino acids. In germline, CDR1 is LNHDA, CDR2 SQIVND (reference sequence). Losses at the gene ends were 6 bases for V and 3 bases for J; bases not matched to a gene: 8. The CDR3 here is CASSGTGQGTDTQYF. CDR3 nucleotides: TGTGCCAGTAGCGGGACAGGCCAGGGGACAGATACGCAGTATTTT.

This clone was counted once. The chain recombines TRBV25-1 with TRBJ2-7; possible D gene TRBD1, 6 bases. The germline V gene encodes CDR1 MGHDK and CDR2 SYGVNS. The CDR3 is 16 residues long. Trimming shortened V by 2 bases and J by 2 bases, and 16 bases separated the two germline ends. In DNA, the CDR3 is TGTGCCAGCAGTGAAAGCGGACAGCGCTTTCCCTACGAGCAGTACTTC. Translated: CASSESGQRFPYEQYF.